This T cell receptor beta chain was documented in a study of blood T cell repertoires in COVID-19. Overall study context: Material from acute and convalescent COVID-19 was sourced from the United States, Italy and Spain.

V was clipped by 7 bases and J by 1 base, with 12 bases between them. This CDR3 comprises 13 residues. CDR1 and CDR2 (germline): SGHNT, YYREEE (reference sequence). Per the original data handling: How many nucleated cells were present was estimated from reference gene primer amplification. Assay used: immunoSEQ multiplex PCR; TCRdb lists only in-frame clones, some missing. That table supplies the V and J calls and clone size; D and trimming were determined from the DNA. The table records more than 80,000 clones, over 70% of them present only once. This TCR was sampled from an elderly man with acute or convalescent COVID-19. Material for sequencing was peripheral blood. The V and J genes are TRBV5-4 and TRBJ2-7, with TRBD1 as a possible D gene (6 bases). The CDR3 region has the DNA TGTGCCAGCGGGGGCAAGGCATCCTACGAGCAGTACTTC. This gives the protein CASGGKASYEQYF.